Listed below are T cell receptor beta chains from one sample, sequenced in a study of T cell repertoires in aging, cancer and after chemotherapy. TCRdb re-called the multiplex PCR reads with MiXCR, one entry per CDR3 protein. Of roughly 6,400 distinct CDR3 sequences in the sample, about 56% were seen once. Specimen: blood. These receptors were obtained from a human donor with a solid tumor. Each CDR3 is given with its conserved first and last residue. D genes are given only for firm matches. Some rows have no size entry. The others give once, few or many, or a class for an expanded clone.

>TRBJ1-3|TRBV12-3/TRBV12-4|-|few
CASSATGTGNTIYF
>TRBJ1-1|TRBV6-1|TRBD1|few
CASSAGTGSTEAFF
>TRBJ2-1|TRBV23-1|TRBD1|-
CASSPKDRLSSYNEQFF
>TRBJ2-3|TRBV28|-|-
CASSFRLGFTDTQYF
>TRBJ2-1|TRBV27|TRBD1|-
CASSISGTVNEQFF
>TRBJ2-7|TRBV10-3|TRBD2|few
CAISGTSGRAVYEQYF
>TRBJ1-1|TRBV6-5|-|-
CASSYVQGGTEAFF
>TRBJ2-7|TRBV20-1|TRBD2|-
CSARAASGTYEQYF
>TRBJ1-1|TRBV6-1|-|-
CAAHSLLNTEAFF
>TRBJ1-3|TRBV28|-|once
CASSASGHGNTIYF
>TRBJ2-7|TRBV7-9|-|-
CASSFRRYSREQYF
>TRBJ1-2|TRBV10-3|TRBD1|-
CAISGRTGALPEGYTF
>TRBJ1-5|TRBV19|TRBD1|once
CASSVVRGNQPQHF
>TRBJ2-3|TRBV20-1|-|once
CSAQEDTQYF
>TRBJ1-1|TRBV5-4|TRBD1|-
CASSRGPTLNTEAFF
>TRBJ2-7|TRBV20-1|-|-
CSAPGVGWDSYEQYF
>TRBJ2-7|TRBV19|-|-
CASSMRGSYEQYF
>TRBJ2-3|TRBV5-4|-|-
CASSSDSTDTQYF
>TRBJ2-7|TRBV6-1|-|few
CASRLNSYEQYF
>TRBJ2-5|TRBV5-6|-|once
CASSSQAQETQYF
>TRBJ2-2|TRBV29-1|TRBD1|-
CSVPGTATGELFF
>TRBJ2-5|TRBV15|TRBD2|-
CATSRLAGQETQYF
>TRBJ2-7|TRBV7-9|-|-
CASSSGTYSYEQYF
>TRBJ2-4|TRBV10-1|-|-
CASSDGLAKNIQYF
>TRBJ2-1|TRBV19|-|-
CASSRSGADYNEQFF
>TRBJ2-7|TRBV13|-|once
CASSMNTYEQYF
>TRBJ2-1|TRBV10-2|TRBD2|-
CASSAGTSLNEQFF
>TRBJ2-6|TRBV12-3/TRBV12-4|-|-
CASSIRQAGANVLTF
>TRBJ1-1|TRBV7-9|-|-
CASSDQQELNTEAFF
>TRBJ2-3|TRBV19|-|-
CASSIDIWTDTQYF
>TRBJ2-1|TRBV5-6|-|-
CASSLGGSSYNEQFF
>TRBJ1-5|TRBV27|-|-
CASSFRDGLQPQHF
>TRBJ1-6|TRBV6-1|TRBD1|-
CASRRGGESPLHF
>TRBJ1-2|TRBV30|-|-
CGSQGLESEWGYGYTF
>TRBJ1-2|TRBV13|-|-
CASRVQGREYGYTF
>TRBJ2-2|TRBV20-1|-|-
CSAVPPQGAGLPNTGELFF
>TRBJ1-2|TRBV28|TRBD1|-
CASSSPGGRGYTF